The 8 T cell receptor beta chains in this list originate from one sample, sequenced in a study of human T cells and chemical hapten exposure (dated by TCRdb to about 2021). Receptors were amplified or captured by RACE. TCRdb records NextSeq 500 as the sequencer. Using fastp at Q25 and MiXCR, TCRdb reprocessed the public reads and kept productive beta chains. Entries are consolidated by CDR3 protein sequence, retaining the most common genes and DNA. The sample table contains approximately 33,000 distinct CDR3 sequences; only one count was recorded for around 7% of them. The ten largest make up roughly 9.2% of the sample. According to the study, the label for this sample's time point signals: healthy volunteer bleed at 2 weeks. Total RNA was isolated from unfractionated whole blood collected in Tempus Blood RNA tubes. Sequencing was performed on whole blood. The receptors stem from a human donor in good health. Some clones in this sample may be carry-over from other donors' samples.

This clonotype showed up many times. V gene TRBV29-1 combines with J gene TRBJ2-1; D gene uncertain. This CDR3 contains 15 residues. Germline CDR1 SQVTM, CDR2 ANQGSEA. V lost 6 bases, J lost 3 bases, and 18 bases lay in between. CDR3 DNA: TGCAGCGTGGACCCGGTGAGGAAAAGCTACAATGAGCAGTTCTTC. The encoded protein is CSVDPVRKSYNEQFF.

J is TRBJ1-6 and V is TRBV6-5; D not resolved. This CDR3 has 14 amino acids. Per the germline V gene, CDR1 is MNHEY and CDR2 is SVGAGI. Trimming left V 0 bases short and J 8 bases short, with 8 bases between. In DNA form, the CDR3 reads TGTGCCAGCAGTTACTCGTTTGTTGATTCACCCCTCCACTTT. The encoded protein is CASSYSFVDSPLHF.

The chain recombines TRBV7-2 with TRBJ2-3, with D unclear. This CDR3 contains 14 residues. Trimming left V 6 bases short and J 6 bases short, with 16 bases between. Germline loops: CDR1 SGHTA, CDR2 FQGNSA. CDR3: CASRTVTRSDTQYF. The CDR3 DNA reads TGTGCCAGCAGAACGGTCACTCGGTCGGATACGCAGTATTTT.

To note about this clonotype: A much more abundant neighbour one base away suggests this may be a read error. The CDR3 sequence is CASSRGGVDAPLHF. CDR3 nucleotides: TGTGCCAGCAGCCGTGGGGGAGTGGATGCACCCCTCCACTTT. The chain has TRBV3-1 and TRBJ1-6, with D maybe TRBD1 (5 bases). Trimming took off 4 bases at V and 11 bases at J, with 15 bases between the two ends. Germline CDR1 LGHDT, CDR2 YNNKEL (reference sequence). The CDR3 is 14 amino acids.

This clonotype was seen at least ten times. The V call is TRBV4-1, the J call TRBJ2-1; D remains unclear. This CDR3 is 17 amino acids long. Germline loops: CDR1 MGHRA, CDR2 YSYEKL. The ends were cut back, 1 base at V and 3 bases at J, with 16 bases in the middle. CDR3 coding DNA: TGCGCCAGCAGCCAAGGATTTAGGGAAAGACTCTACAATGAGCAGTTCTTC. This sequence encodes CASSQGFRERLYNEQFF.

This chain joins TRBV7-6 and TRBJ2-3, with D uncertain. In germline, CDR1 is SGHVS, CDR2 FNYEAQ. Trimming removed 2 bases from V and 0 bases from J, with 12 bases in between. This CDR3 comprises 16 residues. The CDR3 loop is CASSLTADGSTDTQYF. For the CDR3, the DNA is TGTGCCAGCAGCTTAACGGCTGACGGGAGCACAGATACGCAGTATTTT.

At least ten counts were recorded for this clonotype. This chain uses TRBV16 with TRBJ2-4, with 7 bases lining up with TRBD1. Germline CDR1 reads KGHSY; CDR2 reads FQNENV. The CDR3 covers 13 residues. V trimming: 3 bases; J trimming: 9 bases; junction bases outside the gene matches: 5. CDR3 DNA: TGTGCCAGCAGCCACTTGACAGGGAGCATTCAGTACTTC. Protein sequence: CASSHLTGSIQYF.

This clonotype showed up many times. The rearrangement joins TRBV7-9 to TRBJ2-7, with TRBD1 identical over 7 bases. The CDR3 length is 15 residues. Per the germline V gene, CDR1 is SEHNR and CDR2 is FQNEAQ (reference sequence). V lost 5 bases and J lost 3; bases outside the gene matches: 10. The CDR3 DNA reads as TGTGCCAGCAGCCCAGGGACAGCCCGTAGCTACGAGCAGTACTTC. Translating gives CASSPGTARSYEQYF.